The present T cell receptor beta chain was sequenced within a study of tumor-infiltrating lymphocytes in primary liver carcinoma. Across the whole study: Productive TCRbeta reads per sample were roughly 3.5 to 7.13 million, not differing by tissue. Study-wide findings and caveats: A significantly higher top-250-clone fraction was found in tumors than in blood (p = 0.039). Presence in all five tumor regions was observed for only about 7-25% of top clones.

The roughly 20-31 mg bulk tissue piece was not sorted before simultaneous RNA and DNA extraction. Patients had primary liver carcinoma treated by surgical resection. The V gene's germline CDR1 is SGHNT and CDR2 YENEEA. The length of the CDR3 is 14 residues. TCR beta cDNA came from roughly 450 ng total RNA, primed with a constant-region primer. Slightly modified ARM-PCR served as the procedure for the TCR beta libraries. These libraries came from three rounds of nested multiplex PCR. The first two PCR rounds, around 11 cycles each, used TRBV1-TRBV30 forward primers and a C-beta reverse primer. TCRdb fed the multiplex PCR reads into MiXCR, producing one record per CDR3 protein. Here the sample spans about 130,000 distinct CDR3 sequences, 50% to 80% being singletons. To note about this clonotype: The antigen is not known. One end of the junction does not line up with germline, which may come from a read error.

The receptor was derived from a woman aged 55-70 years with primary liver carcinoma and hepatitis B virus infection. Material: liver tumor tissue from sampling region 3. Documented subset: tumor region T3, left-lateral pole. The chain is built from TRBV11-3 and TRBJ1-5, with 8 bases that match TRBD1. The CDR3 loop reads CAGSPRTGYQAQHF. For the CDR3, the DNA is TGTGCCGGCAGCCCAAGGACAGGGTATCAGGCACAGCATTTT.